There are a few counts of the clone carrying this TCR beta chain. Its target is unknown. This sample is drawn from a study of blood T cells in healthy people across ages. V was shortened by 5 bases and J by 0 bases, with 23 bases between the two germline ends. The CDR3 has 19 amino acids. Germline CDR1 reads SGHTA; CDR2 reads FQGNSA. The second PCR ran roughly 7 to 11 cycles with a sample-barcoded 5' primer and J-beta primers. A single record per CDR3 protein comes from TCRdb applying MiXCR to the 5' RACE reads. This sample has 500,000 to 650,000 distinct CDR3 sequences, with about a quarter found just once. Study outcomes and limitations: There were more naive CD4+ cells and higher diversity in long-lived donors than in aged donors. It was found that TCR beta diversity correlated strongly with the percentage of naive T cells.

The sample also formed part of further work on T cells of mothers and their children. That study reports: Using around 1.6 ug per 15 ul, all extracted RNA underwent cDNA synthesis.

The specimen was blood. The chain is built from TRBV7-2 and TRBJ2-4, with unresolved D. The clonotype originates from a boy between 2 and 15 years old in good health. The CDR3 nucleotides read TGTGCCAGCAGCCCCTCTTTGAGGCCGCCGCTTTTAGCCAAAAACATTCAGTACTTC. Its protein product is CASSPSLRPPLLAKNIQYF.